Included here is one TCR beta chain sequence, with context. The sample belongs to a study of blood T cell repertoires in COVID-19. Across the whole study: PBMCs, B-cell-depleted T cells, or T cells provided the cDNA or gDNA that made up the material.

The CDR3 loop spans 15 amino acids. Germline V gene lookup returns CDR1 GTSNPN and CDR2 SVGIG (reference sequence). The V and J ends lost 0 bases and 5 bases, in that order; junction bases with no gene match: 5. TCRdb's copy holds only in-frame clones and misses some; the assay was immunoSEQ multiplex PCR. The sample holds 120,000 or so clones, around 90% seen once. This chain uses TRBV30 with TRBJ2-2, with 8 bases matching TRBD2. The source is a woman aged 55-69 years with COVID-19, enrolled during active disease. Material for sequencing was peripheral blood. In DNA form, the CDR3 reads TGTGCCTGGAGTGTACGCAGACTAGCGACCGGGGAGCTGTTTTTT. It specifies CAWSVRRLATGELFF.